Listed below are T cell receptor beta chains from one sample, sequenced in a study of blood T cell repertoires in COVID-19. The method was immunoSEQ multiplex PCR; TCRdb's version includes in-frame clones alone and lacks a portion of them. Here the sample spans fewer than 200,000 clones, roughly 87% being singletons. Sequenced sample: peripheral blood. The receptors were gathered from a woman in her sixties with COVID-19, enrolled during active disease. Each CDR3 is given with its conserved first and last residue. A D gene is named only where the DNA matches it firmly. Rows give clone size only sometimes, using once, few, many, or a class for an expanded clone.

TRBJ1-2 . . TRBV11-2 TGTGCCAGCAGCGAAACCGGGGACATATCTAACTATGGCTACACCTTC CASSETGDISNYGYTF
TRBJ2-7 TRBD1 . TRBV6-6 TGTGCCAGCAGGCCAGGGGGCCAAGAGCAGTACTTC CASRPGGQEQYF
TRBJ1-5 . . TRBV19 TGTGCCAGTACCCAGACAGGTGATAGCAATCAGCCCCAGCATTTT CASTQTGDSNQPQHF
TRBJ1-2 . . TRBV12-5 TGTGCTAGTGGCAGTGGGGCCGCAGTCACCTTC CASGSGAAVTF
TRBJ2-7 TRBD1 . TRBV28 TGTGCCAGCAGCCGAACAGGGGGAGGTACTTGGGAGCAGTACTTC CASSRTGGGTWEQYF
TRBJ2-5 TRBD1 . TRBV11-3 TGTGCCAGCAGCTCGGGGACAGGGCCCCAAGAGACCCAGTACTTC CASSSGTGPQETQYF
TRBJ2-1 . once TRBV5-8 TGTGCCAGCAGCCCGGGCCAACAGGTCATCCATGAGCAGTTCTTC CASSPGQQVIHEQFF
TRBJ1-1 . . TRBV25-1 TGTGCCAGCAGTGAATCAGGGCGCGATGAAGCTTTCTTT CASSESGRDEAFF
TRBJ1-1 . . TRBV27 TGTGCCAGCAGTTTCGGACGAGTTGGGGGGGGCACTGAAGCTTTCTTT CASSFGRVGGGTEAFF
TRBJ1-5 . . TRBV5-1 TGCGCCAGCAGCTTGGATGGCACTACGAGTACTCAGCCCCAGCATTTT CASSLDGTTSTQPQHF
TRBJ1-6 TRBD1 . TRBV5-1 TGCGCCAGCAGCTCAGGGGGCGGCCCCGAAAATTCACCCCTCCACTTT CASSSGGGPENSPLHF
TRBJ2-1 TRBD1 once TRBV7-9 TGTGCCAGCACCCTGGACAGGGGCGATTTTGAGCAGTTCTTC CASTLDRGDFEQFF
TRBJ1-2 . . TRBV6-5 TGTGCCAGCAGTTACGTAGGGGCAACGGGTATCTATGGCTACACCTTC CASSYVGATGIYGYTF
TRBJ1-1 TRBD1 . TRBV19 TGTGCCAGTAGTTCCGCGGACAGGGGGCTAGCGAACACTGAAGCTTTCTTT CASSSADRGLANTEAFF
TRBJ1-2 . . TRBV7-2 TGTGCCAGCAGCTTAGCGGCAGGATTTAACTATGGCTACACCTTC CASSLAAGFNYGYTF
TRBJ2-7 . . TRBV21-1 TGTGCCAGCAGCAAAGGGGAGGGGGGACAGGTCGCCTACGAGCAGTACTTC CASSKGEGGQVAYEQYF
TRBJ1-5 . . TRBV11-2 TGTGCCAGCAGCCTTTCTTACAATCAGCCCCAGCATTTT CASSLSYNQPQHF
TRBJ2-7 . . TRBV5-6 TGTGCCAGCAGCTTAGAGGGTCGTGCCTACGAGCAGTACTTC CASSLEGRAYEQYF
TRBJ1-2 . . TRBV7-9 TGTGCCAGCAGCTTAGGGGCGGGGGAGTTGAGATATGGCTACACCTTC CASSLGAGELRYGYTF
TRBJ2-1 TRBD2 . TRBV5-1 TGCGCCAGCAGCTTGGGACTAGCGGGAGGGGAGTTCTTC CASSLGLAGGEFF
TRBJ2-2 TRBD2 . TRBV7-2 TGTGCCAGCAGCTTAGGACTAGCGGGAGGGTATACCGGGGAGCTGTTTTTT CASSLGLAGGYTGELFF
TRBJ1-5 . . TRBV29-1 TGCAGCGTTGGGGCCGACAGTAGCAATCAGCCCCAGCATTTT CSVGADSSNQPQHF
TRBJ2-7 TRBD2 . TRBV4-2 TGTGCCAGCAGGGAAGCGGGGAACTCCTACGAGCAGTACTTC CASREAGNSYEQYF
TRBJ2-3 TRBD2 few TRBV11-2 TGTGCCAGCAGCGGGACTAGAGCTAGCACAGATACGCAGTATTTT CASSGTRASTDTQYF
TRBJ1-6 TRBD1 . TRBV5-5 TGTGCCAGCAGCGCTATAACGGGACAGAGCTCCTATAATTCACCCCTCCACTTT CASSAITGQSSYNSPLHF
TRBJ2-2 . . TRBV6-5 TGTGCCAGCAGGATCCGTAGCAACACCGGGGAGCTGTTTTTT CASRIRSNTGELFF
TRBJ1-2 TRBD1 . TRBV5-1 TGCGCCAGCGATTCCGGGACAGGGAACGGCTACACCTTC CASDSGTGNGYTF
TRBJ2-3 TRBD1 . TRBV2 TGTGCCAGCAGCTTGGACAGGGACACAGATACGCAGTATTTT CASSLDRDTDTQYF
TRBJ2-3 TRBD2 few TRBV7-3 TGTGCCAGCAGTCTAGCGGGGGGGCGCACAGATACGCAGTATTTT CASSLAGGRTDTQYF
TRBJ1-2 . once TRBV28 TGTGCCAGCAGTGGACCCACAGGGTTTAGCTATGGCTACACCTTC CASSGPTGFSYGYTF
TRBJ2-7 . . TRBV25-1 TGTGCCAGCAGTGAAGCAGAGCGGTCAGCCTACGAGCAGTACTTC CASSEAERSAYEQYF
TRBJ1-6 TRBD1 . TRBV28 TGTGCCAGCCAGGGGGACAGAAACAATTCACCCCTCCACTTT CASQGDRNNSPLHF
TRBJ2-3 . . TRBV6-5 TGTGCCAGCAGAGGAGCGGTCCCATTCACAGATACGCAGTATTTT CASRGAVPFTDTQYF
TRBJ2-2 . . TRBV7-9 TGTGCCAGCAGCATTGCCAGGGATACCGGGGAGCTGTTTTTT CASSIARDTGELFF
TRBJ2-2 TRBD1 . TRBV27 TGTGCCAGCAGGGACAGGGGAGGGACCGGGGAGCTGTTTTTT CASRDRGGTGELFF
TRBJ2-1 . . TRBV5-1 TGCGCCAGCAGCTTAATAGCCAACGGCTTCGGAAGTGAGCAGTTCTTC CASSLIANGFGSEQFF
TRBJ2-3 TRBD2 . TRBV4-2 TGTGCCAGCAGCCAAGCAGTGCAGCGGGGTACAGATACGCAGTATTTT CASSQAVQRGTDTQYF
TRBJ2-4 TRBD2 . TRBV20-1 TGCAGTGCTACTGAGCGGGGGCTTCAGTACTTC CSATERGLQYF
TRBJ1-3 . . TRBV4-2 TGTGCCAGCAGCCCGATCGGTGGCTCGCTTTCAGGGGTCCCTGGAAACACCATATATTTT CASSPIGGSLSGVPGNTIYF
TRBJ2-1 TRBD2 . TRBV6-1 TGTGCCAGCAGTCCCCGGGAGGGCTTCAATGAGCAGTTCTTC CASSPREGFNEQFF
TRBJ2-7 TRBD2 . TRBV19 TGTGCCAGTAGCGATACAGCGGGAGGGCCTCCCTACGAGCAGTACTTC CASSDTAGGPPYEQYF
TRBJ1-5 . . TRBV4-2 TGTGCCAGCAGCCAAGCCACAGGTAATAGCAATCAGCCCCAGCATTTT CASSQATGNSNQPQHF
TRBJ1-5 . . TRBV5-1 TGCGCCAGCAGCCCTCAGGGTGGGCATTATAGCAATCAGCCCCAGCATTTT CASSPQGGHYSNQPQHF
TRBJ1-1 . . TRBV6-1 TGTGCCAGCAGCCGGGATGAAGCTTTCTTT CASSRDEAFF
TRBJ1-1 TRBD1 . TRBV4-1 TGCGCCAGCAGACGTACTCAGACCGGACAGGGGTTACCCAGAGCTTTCTTT CASRRTQTGQGLPRAFF
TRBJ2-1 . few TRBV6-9 TGTGCCAGCAGCCGGCCGGGTAATGAGCAGTTCTTC CASSRPGNEQFF
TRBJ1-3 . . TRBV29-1 TGCAGCGTTGGCCTTGGACAAACAGGAAACACCATATATTTT CSVGLGQTGNTIYF
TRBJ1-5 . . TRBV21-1 TGTGCCAGCAGCAAACGACAGGGCCAGGGCGGCAATCAGCCCCAGCATTTT CASSKRQGQGGNQPQHF
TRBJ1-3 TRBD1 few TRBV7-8 TGTGCCAGCAGTCGGACAGGGGACTCTGGAAACACCATATATTTT CASSRTGDSGNTIYF
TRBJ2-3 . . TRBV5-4 TGTGCCATGAGTGCGCGGGGGCGCACAGATACGCAGTATTTT CAMSARGRTDTQYF
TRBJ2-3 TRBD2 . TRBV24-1 TGTGCCACCAAGGCTAGCGGGGGTCCTAGCACAGATACGCAGTATTTT CATKASGGPSTDTQYF
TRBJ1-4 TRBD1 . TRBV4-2 TGTGCCAGCAGCCAAAACCTACCGACAGGGGGCGGTGTAGAAAAACTGTTTTTT CASSQNLPTGGGVEKLFF
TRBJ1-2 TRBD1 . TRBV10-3 TGTGCCATCAGGCAACAGGGGTCGGATGGCTACACCTTC CAIRQQGSDGYTF
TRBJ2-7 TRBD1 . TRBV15 TGTGCCACCAGCAGAGGTTCCTTGCGGGACAGGGCCTACGAGCAGTACTTC CATSRGSLRDRAYEQYF
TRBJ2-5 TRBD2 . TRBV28 TGTGCCAGCAGTTTAGGACTAGCGGTGGAGACCCAGTACTTC CASSLGLAVETQYF
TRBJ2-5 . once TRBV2 TGTGCCAGCAGTGAATCAGGCCCGCAAGAGACCCAGTACTTC CASSESGPQETQYF
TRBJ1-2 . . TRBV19 TGTGCCAGTAGGTTCAGGGAAGCGTATGGCTACACCTTC CASRFREAYGYTF